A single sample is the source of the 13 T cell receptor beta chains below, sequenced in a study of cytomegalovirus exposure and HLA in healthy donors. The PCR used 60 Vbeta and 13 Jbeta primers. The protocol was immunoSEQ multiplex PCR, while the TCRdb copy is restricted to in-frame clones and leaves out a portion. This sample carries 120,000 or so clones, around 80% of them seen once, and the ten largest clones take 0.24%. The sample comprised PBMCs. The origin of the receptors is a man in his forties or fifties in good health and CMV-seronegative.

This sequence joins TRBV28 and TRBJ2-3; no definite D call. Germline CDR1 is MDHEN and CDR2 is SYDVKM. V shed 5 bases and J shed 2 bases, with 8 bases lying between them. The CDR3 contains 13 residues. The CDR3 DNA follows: TGTGCCAGCAGTCCAATTCACACAGATACGCAGTATTTT. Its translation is CASSPIHTDTQYF.

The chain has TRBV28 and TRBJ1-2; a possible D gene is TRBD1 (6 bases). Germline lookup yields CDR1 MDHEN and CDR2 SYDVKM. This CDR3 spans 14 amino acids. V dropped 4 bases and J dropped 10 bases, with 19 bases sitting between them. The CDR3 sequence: CASSYNRVRSHYTF. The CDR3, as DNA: TGTGCCAGCAGTTACAACAGGGTACGGTCTCACTACACCTTC.

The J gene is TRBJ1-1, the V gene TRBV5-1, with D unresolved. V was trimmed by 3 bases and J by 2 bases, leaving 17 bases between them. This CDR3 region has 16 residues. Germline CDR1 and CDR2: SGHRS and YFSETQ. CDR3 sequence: CASSSPDSGGNTEAFF. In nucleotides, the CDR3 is TGCGCCAGCAGCTCCCCCGACTCCGGCGGAAACACTGAAGCTTTCTTT. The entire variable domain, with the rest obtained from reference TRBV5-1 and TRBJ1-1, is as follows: KAGVTQTPRYLIKTRGQQVTLSCSPISGHRSVSWYQQTPGQGLQFLFEYFSETQRNKGNFPGRFSGRQFSNSRSEMNVSTLELGDSALYLCASSSPDSGGNTEAFFGQGTRLTVV.

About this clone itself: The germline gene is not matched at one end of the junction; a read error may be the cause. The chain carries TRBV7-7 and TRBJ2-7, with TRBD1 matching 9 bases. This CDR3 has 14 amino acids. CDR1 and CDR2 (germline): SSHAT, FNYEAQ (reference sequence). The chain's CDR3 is CASSAGTGFSEQYF. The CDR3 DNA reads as TGTGCTAGCAGCGCCGGGACAGGGTTTAGCGAGCAGTACTTC.

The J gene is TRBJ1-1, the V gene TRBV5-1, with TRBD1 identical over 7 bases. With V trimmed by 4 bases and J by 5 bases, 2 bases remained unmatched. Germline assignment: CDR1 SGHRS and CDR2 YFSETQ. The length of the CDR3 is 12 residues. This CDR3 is CASSIQGTEAFF. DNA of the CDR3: TGCGCCAGCAGCATACAGGGGACTGAAGCTTTCTTT. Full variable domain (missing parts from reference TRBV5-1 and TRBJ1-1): KAGVTQTPRYLIKTRGQQVTLSCSPISGHRSVSWYQQTPGQGLQFLFEYFSETQRNKGNFPGRFSGRQFSNSRSEMNVSTLELGDSALYLCASSIQGTEAFFGQGTRLTVV.

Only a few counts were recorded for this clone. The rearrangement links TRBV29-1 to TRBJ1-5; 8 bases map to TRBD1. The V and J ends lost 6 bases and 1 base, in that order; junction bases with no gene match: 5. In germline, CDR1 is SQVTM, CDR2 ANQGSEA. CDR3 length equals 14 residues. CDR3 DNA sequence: TGCAGCGTCGCCGGACAGGGAAGCAATCAGCCCCAGCATTTT. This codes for CSVAGQGSNQPQHF.

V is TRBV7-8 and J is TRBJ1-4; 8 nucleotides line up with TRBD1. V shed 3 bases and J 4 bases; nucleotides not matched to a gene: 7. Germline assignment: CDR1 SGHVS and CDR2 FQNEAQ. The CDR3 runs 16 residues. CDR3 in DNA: TGTGCCAGCAGCTTGGACAGGGTCTCGATTAATGAAAAACTGTTTTTT. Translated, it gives CASSLDRVSINEKLFF.

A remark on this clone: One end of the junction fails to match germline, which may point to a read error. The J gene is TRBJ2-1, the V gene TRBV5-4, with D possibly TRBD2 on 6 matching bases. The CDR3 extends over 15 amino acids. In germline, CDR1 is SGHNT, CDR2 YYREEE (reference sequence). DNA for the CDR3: TGTGCCAGCAGCTATGGACTACTCTCCTTCAATGAGCAGTTCTTC. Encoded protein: CASSYGLLSFNEQFF.

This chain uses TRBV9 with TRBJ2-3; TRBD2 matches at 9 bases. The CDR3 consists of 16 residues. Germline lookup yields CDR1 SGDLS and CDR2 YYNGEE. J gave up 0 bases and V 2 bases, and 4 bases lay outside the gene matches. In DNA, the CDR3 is TGTGCCAGCAGCGTCAGCGGGGGGTCTAGCACAGATACGCAGTATTTT. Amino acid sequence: CASSVSGGSSTDTQYF.

CDR3 region: CASTPRVATGELFF. The CDR3 DNA reads as TGTGCCAGTACACCGCGGGTTGCGACCGGGGAGCTGTTTTTT. The chain joins TRBV19 to TRBJ2-2, with D possibly matching TRBD2 (5 bases). Trimming removed 7 bases at V and 5 bases at J, with 14 bases between. Germline CDR1 and CDR2: LNHDA and SQIVND (reference sequence). CDR3 length: 14 amino acids.

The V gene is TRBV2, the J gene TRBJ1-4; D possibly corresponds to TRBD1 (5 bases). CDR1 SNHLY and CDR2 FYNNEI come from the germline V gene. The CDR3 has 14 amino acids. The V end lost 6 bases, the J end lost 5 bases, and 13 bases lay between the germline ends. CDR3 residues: CASRIDSPNEKLFF. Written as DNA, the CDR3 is TGTGCCAGCAGGATAGACAGCCCGAATGAAAAACTGTTTTTT. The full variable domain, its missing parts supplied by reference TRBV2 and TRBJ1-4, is EPEVTQTPSHQVTQMGQEVILRCVPISNHLYFYWYRQILGQKVEFLVSFYNNEISEKSEIFDDQFSVERPDGSNFTLKIRSTKLEDSAMYFCASRIDSPNEKLFFGSGTQLSVL.

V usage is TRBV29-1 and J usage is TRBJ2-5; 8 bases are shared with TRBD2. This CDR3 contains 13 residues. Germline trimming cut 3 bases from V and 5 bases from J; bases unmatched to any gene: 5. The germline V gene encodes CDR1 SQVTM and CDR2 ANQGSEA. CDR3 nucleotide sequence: TGCAGCGTTGAGGCGGGAGGTTTCGAGACCCAGTACTTC. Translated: CSVEAGGFETQYF.

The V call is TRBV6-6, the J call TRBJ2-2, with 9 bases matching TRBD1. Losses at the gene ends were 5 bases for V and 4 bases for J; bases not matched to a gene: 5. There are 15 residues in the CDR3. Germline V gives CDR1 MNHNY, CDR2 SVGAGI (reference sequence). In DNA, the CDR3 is TGTGCCAGCAGTAACCGACAGGGGGGCACCGGGGAGCTGTTTTTT. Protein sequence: CASSNRQGGTGELFF.